One and the same sample provided the 17 T cell receptor beta chains below, sequenced in a study of blood T cell repertoires in COVID-19. Libraries were prepared by immunoSEQ multiplex PCR; TCRdb keeps only in-frame clonotypes and omits some of them. The profile shows 200,000 to 300,000 clones, more than 70% of them singletons. Sequenced input: PBMCs or T cells enriched from blood (not recorded which). Source of these receptors: a woman in her thirties or forties with acute COVID-19.

This rearrangement joins TRBV2 to TRBJ1-1; D is perhaps TRBD1 (5 bases). Trimming took 5 bases from V and 1 from J, leaving 11 bases between them. Germline V gene sequence: CDR1 SNHLY, CDR2 FYNNEI. The CDR3 length is 14 residues. The CDR3 sequence: CASSLGGTNTEAFF. For the CDR3, the DNA is TGTGCCAGCAGTCTGGGGGGGACGAACACTGAAGCTTTCTTT. Combining the CDR3 with reference TRBV2 and TRBJ1-1 gives the whole variable domain EPEVTQTPSHQVTQMGQEVILRCVPISNHLYFYWYRQILGQKVEFLVSFYNNEISEKSEIFDDQFSVERPDGSNFTLKIRSTKLEDSAMYFCASSLGGTNTEAFFGQGTRLTVV.

V is TRBV27 and J is TRBJ2-1; no clear D. The CDR3 has 13 amino acids. Germline V gene data show CDR1 as MNHEY and CDR2 as SMNVEV (reference sequence). V lost 9 bases to trimming and J lost 9 bases, with 18 bases between them. CDR3 in DNA: TGTGCCAGTCACCCTCTCCATCCTACTGAGCAGTTCTTC. Translated, it gives CASHPLHPTEQFF.

The V call is TRBV5-6, the J call TRBJ2-7; 7 bases align to TRBD1. The CDR3 spans 15 residues. V lost 1 base and J lost 4; bases outside the gene matches: 8. Germline-derived CDR1 and CDR2 are SGHDT and YYEEEE. CDR3 DNA sequence: TGTGCCAGCAGCTTGTTTATAGGGGGCTGGTACGAGCAGTACTTC. It yields the protein CASSLFIGGWYEQYF.

The CDR3 DNA follows: TGTGCCAGCAGCTCCGGGGGGGCCAGAGGCTACACCTTC. It translates to CASSSGGARGYTF. V and J are TRBV7-9 and TRBJ1-2; TRBD1 might be the D (6 bases). V lost 4 bases to trimming and J lost 8 bases, with 14 bases between them. Germline lookup yields CDR1 SEHNR and CDR2 FQNEAQ (reference sequence). The CDR3 runs 13 residues.

The chain links TRBV28 to TRBJ2-1, with 8 bases fitting TRBD2. The CDR3 is made up of 18 amino acids. J lost 5 bases, V lost 7 bases, and 19 bases had no gene match. Germline V gene data show CDR1 as MDHEN and CDR2 as SYDVKM. DNA for the CDR3: TGTGCCAGCATTCCGGCCGCAGGGGCGGGAGGCCATAACAATGAGCAGTTCTTC. Translation gives CASIPAAGAGGHNNEQFF.

The chain carries TRBV5-4 and TRBJ1-2; TRBD1 might be the D (6 bases). V lost 2 bases to trimming and J lost 4 bases, with 12 bases between them. Germline lookup yields CDR1 SGHNT and CDR2 YYREEE (reference sequence). This CDR3 comprises 14 residues. CDR3 protein: CASSLGRQVYGYTF. For the CDR3, the DNA is TGTGCCAGCAGCTTAGGTCGACAGGTCTATGGCTACACCTTC. The complete variable domain, with remaining parts taken from reference TRBV5-4 and TRBJ1-2, reads ETGVTQSPTHLIKTRGQQVTLRCSSQSGHNTVSWYQQALGQGPQFIFQYYREEENGRGNFPPRFSGLQFPNYSSELNVNALELDDSALYLCASSLGRQVYGYTFGSGTRLTVV.

V usage is TRBV7-3 and J usage is TRBJ1-1; a weak D match, TRBD1 (5 bases). Germline V gene data show CDR1 as SGHTA and CDR2 as FQGTGA. Trimming cost V 5 bases and J 3 bases, with 16 bases left between them. This CDR3 spans 15 amino acids. The CDR3 loop is CASSPFGGVDTEAFF. The CDR3, as DNA: TGTGCCAGCAGCCCCTTCGGGGGAGTGGACACTGAAGCTTTCTTT.

This clone occurred once. The chain links TRBV28 to TRBJ2-1, with D possibly being TRBD2 (5 bases). This CDR3 contains 16 residues. V was clipped by 6 bases and J by 3 bases, with 18 bases between them. Looked up from germline, CDR1 is MDHEN and CDR2 is SYDVKM. The CDR3 DNA follows: TGTGCCAGCAGACAACTAGGGCAGTTTGGCTACAATGAGCAGTTCTTC. It yields the protein CASRQLGQFGYNEQFF.

This clone was counted a single time. The rearrangement uses TRBV7-9 and TRBJ2-2, with D tentatively TRBD1 (5 bases). The CDR3 is made up of 18 amino acids. Germline assignment: CDR1 SEHNR and CDR2 FQNEAQ (reference sequence). Between the trimmed V and J ends, which lost 1 base and 1 base, there was a span of 16 bases. For the CDR3, the DNA is TGTGCCAGCAGCTTAGTCCGCAAGGGGCTAGGGAACACCGGGGAGCTGTTTTTT. It codes for CASSLVRKGLGNTGELFF.

The chain is built from TRBV9 and TRBJ2-5; D may be TRBD1 (6 bases). The germline V gene has CDR1 SGDLS and CDR2 YYNGEE. Trimming took 4 bases from V and 4 from J, leaving 20 bases between them. This CDR3 has 16 amino acids. This CDR3 is CASSQEGGGRGETQYF. CDR3 bases: TGTGCCAGCAGCCAAGAGGGTGGAGGCAGGGGAGAGACCCAGTACTTC.

This clone was found once. The J gene is TRBJ1-2, the V gene TRBV15, with D unresolved. The CDR3 is 15 residues long. CDR1 and CDR2 (germline): LNHNV, YYDKDF (reference sequence). V was shortened by 1 base and J by 8 bases, with 17 bases between the two germline ends. The DNA for the CDR3 is TGTGCCACCAGCAGAGGTACGGCGTTTGCGGGAGGCTACACCTTC. The encoded protein is CATSRGTAFAGGYTF.

The rearrangement links TRBV6-6 to TRBJ2-7; tentative D call: TRBD1 (7 bases). This CDR3 is 14 amino acids long. Germline lookup yields CDR1 MNHNY and CDR2 SVGAGI (reference sequence). The V and J ends lost 8 bases and 2 bases respectively, with 16 bases between them. The CDR3 DNA reads TGTGCCAGCCGCGGGACAGACCAGGCCTACGAGCAGTACTTC. This encodes CASRGTDQAYEQYF.

This clone has just one count. This sequence joins TRBV5-4 and TRBJ2-1, with 14 nucleotides matching TRBD2. This CDR3 region has 16 residues. Trimming at V came to 4 bases and at J to 5 bases, leaving 5 bases not matched to a gene. Germline V gene sequence: CDR1 SGHNT, CDR2 YYREEE (reference sequence). In DNA form, the CDR3 reads TGTGCCAGCAGCCGACCGGGACTAGCGGGAGACAATGAGCAGTTCTTC. Translation gives CASSRPGLAGDNEQFF.

The chain couples TRBV28 to TRBJ2-7; 16 bases align to TRBD2. J gave up 6 bases and V 4 bases, and 12 bases lay outside the gene matches. Germline CDR1 reads MDHEN; CDR2 reads SYDVKM. CDR3 length equals 18 residues. Written as DNA, the CDR3 is TGTGCCAGCAGTTGGCCGGGACTAGCGGGAGGGGTCTTCAGCGAGCAGTACTTC. The encoded protein is CASSWPGLAGGVFSEQYF.

The V call is TRBV30, the J call TRBJ1-5; D perhaps matches TRBD1 (5 bases). The germline V gene encodes CDR1 GTSNPN and CDR2 SVGIG (reference sequence). The CDR3 covers 13 residues. Trimming stripped 2 bases from V and 4 bases from J, with 9 bases between. The CDR3 sequence is CAWSPDRNQPQHF. CDR3 bases: TGTGCCTGGAGTCCTGACAGAAATCAGCCCCAGCATTTT.

The chain employs TRBV5-8 and TRBJ2-7; D is uncertain. There are 12 residues in the CDR3. Trimming removed 5 bases from V and 2 bases from J, with 8 bases in between. Germline V lookup: CDR1 SGHTS, CDR2 YDEGEE. The CDR3 DNA reads TGTGCCAGCAGATCCTTTCCCTACGAGCAGTACGTC. Translation: CASRSFPYEQYV.

The chain carries TRBV21-1 and TRBJ1-1. TRBV21-1 is a pseudogene locus. This CDR3 region has 14 residues. The CDR3 DNA reads TGTGCCAGCAGCGGGCGCGGGGGGAACACTGAAGCTTTCTTT. Translating gives CASSGRGGNTEAFF.